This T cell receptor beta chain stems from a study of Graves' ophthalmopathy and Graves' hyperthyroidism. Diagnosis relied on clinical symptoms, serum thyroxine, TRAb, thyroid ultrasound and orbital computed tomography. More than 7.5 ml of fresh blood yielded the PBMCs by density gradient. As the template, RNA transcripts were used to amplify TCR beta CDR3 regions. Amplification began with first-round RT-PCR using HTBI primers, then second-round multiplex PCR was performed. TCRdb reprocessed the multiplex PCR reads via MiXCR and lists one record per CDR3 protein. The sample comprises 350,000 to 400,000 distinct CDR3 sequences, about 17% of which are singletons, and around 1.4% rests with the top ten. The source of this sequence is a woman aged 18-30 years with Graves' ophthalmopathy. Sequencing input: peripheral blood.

The CDR3 spells CASSVRQYNSPLHF. CDR3 nucleotide sequence: TGTGCCAGCAGCGTAAGGCAATATAATTCACCCCTCCACTTT. The gene calls are TRBV9 and TRBJ1-6; D gene unclear. Looked up from germline, CDR1 is SGDLS and CDR2 is YYNGEE. V dropped 1 base and J dropped 4 bases, with 6 bases sitting between them. The CDR3 runs to 14 residues.